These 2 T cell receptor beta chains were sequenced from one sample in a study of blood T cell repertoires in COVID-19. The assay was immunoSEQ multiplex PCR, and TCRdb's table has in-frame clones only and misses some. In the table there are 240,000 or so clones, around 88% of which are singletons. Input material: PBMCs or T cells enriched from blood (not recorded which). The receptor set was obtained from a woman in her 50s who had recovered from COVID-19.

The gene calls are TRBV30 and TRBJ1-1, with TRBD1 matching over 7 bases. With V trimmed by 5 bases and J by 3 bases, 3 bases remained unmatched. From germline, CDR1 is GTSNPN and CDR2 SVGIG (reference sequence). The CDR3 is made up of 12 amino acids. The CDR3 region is CAWGDRYTEAFF. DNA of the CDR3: TGTGCCTGGGGGGACAGATACACTGAAGCTTTCTTT.

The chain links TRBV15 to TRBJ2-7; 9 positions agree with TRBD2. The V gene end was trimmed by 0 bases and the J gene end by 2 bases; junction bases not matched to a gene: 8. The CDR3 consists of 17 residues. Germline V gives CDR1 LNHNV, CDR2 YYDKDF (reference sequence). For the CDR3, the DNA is TGTGCCACCAGCAGAGATGTTGCGGGAGGGCCGGCCTACGAGCAGTACTTC. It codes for CATSRDVAGGPAYEQYF.